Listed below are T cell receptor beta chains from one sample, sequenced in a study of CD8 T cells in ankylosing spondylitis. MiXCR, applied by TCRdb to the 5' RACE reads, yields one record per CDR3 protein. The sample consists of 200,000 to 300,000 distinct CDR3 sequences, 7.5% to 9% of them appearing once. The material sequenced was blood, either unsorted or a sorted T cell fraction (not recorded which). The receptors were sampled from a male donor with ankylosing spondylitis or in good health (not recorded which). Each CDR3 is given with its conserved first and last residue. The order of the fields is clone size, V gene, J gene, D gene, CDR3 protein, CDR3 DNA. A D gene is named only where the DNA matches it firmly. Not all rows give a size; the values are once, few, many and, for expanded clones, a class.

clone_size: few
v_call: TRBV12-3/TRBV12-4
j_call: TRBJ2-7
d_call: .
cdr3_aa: CASSRSAEYEQYF
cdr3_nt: TGTGCCAGCAGCCGAAGCGCGGAGTACGAGCAGTACTTC

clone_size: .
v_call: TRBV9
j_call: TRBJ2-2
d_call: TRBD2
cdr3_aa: CASSVAGSGRALSGDLFF
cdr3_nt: TGTGCCAGCAGCGTAGCAGGTAGCGGGAGGGCCCTCAGCGGGGACCTGTTTTTT

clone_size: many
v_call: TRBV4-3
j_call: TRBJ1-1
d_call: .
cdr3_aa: CASSQEGGPRGAFF
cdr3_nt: TGCGCCAGCAGCCAAGAAGGAGGGCCACGCGGAGCTTTCTTT

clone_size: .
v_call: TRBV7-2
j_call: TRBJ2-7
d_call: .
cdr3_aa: CASSFGRHEQYF
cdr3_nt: TGTGCCAGCAGCTTCGGCCGGCACGAGCAGTACTTC

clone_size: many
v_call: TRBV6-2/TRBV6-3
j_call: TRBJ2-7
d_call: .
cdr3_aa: CASGQGAIEQYF
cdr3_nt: TGTGCCAGCGGCCAGGGCGCGATCGAGCAGTACTTC

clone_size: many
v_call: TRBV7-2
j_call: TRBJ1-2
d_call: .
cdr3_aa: CASSLLGGYTF
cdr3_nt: TGTGCCAGCAGCTTACTAGGTGGCTACACCTTC

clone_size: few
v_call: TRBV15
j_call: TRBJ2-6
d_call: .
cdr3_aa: CATSRDRDTGRGANVLTF
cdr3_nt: TGTGCCACCAGCAGAGATAGGGACACCGGAAGGGGGGCCAACGTCCTGACTTTC

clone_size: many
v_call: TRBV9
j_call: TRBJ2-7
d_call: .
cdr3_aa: CASSVADTSYEQYF
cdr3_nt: TGTGCCAGCAGCGTAGCCGACACCTCCTACGAGCAGTACTTC

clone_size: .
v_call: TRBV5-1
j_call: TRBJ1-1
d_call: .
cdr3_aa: CASSLPGKTEAFF
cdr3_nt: TGCGCCAGCAGCTTGCCAGGGAAAACTGAAGCTTTCTTT

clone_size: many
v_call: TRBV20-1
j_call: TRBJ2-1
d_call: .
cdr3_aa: CSARDGSSYNEQFF
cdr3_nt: TGCAGTGCTAGAGACGGGAGCTCCTACAATGAGCAGTTCTTC

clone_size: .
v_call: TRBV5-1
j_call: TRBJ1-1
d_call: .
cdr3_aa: CASSLSGPGLAEAFF
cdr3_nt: TGCGCCAGCAGCTTGTCGGGGCCGGGTTTGGCTGAAGCTTTCTTT